The present entry profiles one T cell receptor (beta chain) with its context. This clonotype was counted a few times. The clone's antigen remains unknown. The CDR3 ends on some other residue instead of the conserved phenylalanine or tryptophan, so this is likely a read error. This specimen comes from a study of tumor-infiltrating lymphocytes in primary liver carcinoma (dated by TCRdb to 2016 to 2017). A note on the overall study: Of the five patients, three men and two women aged 30 to 69 years, four had hepatocellular carcinoma and one had combined HCC and intrahepatic cholangiocarcinoma. A total of roughly 35 specimens from 5 patients went through TCRbeta repertoire sequencing, namely 25 tumor regions, 5 adjacent noncancerous liver tissues and 5 peripheral blood samples. Each sample produced roughly 3.65 to 7.13 million productive TCRbeta reads, and read depth showed no significant difference between tissue types. To link TCRbeta repertoire diversity to the local molecular phenotype, the approximately 23 tumor region samples were profiled with Agilent mRNA microarrays. Tumors of the five patients were stage T1-T3 N0M0 with maximum diameters of roughly 4.2 to 10 cm. High reproducibility was observed for the technical replicate repertoires, with mean shared-clone rates approximately 0.9 and correlation coefficients above 0.95. TCRbeta repertoire sequencing, expression microarrays and whole-exome sequencing were combined in the study across five regions of each liver tumor, with adjacent normal tissue and blood also included. The paper as a whole reports these results and caveats: Repertoire overlap was higher between tumor regions (mean about 35%) than tumor-adjacent (approximately 17%) or tumor-blood (approximately 15%) pairs, consistent with antigen-driven expansion. Bulk unsorted samples precluded comparing CD4+ and CD8+ T cell repertoires. Only about 7.5-25% of top clones were found in all five regions of a tumor, suggesting spatial heterogeneity of tumor-infiltrating T cells. Compared with blood, tumors had a significantly larger share of the repertoire taken up by the top 250 clones (p = 0.039). Because sequencing covered only the TCR beta chain and unpaired alpha chains were not captured, true repertoire diversity is likely underestimated. With just a few patients in the study, the authors point out that the findings should be validated in a larger study.

TCRbeta-specific cDNA was reverse-transcribed from approximately 460 ng total RNA using a constant-region primer and ProtoScript II reverse transcriptase. Three nested multiplex PCR rounds, following a slightly modified ARM-PCR procedure, were used to build the TCRbeta libraries. Each of the first two PCR rounds ran for around 10 cycles using multiplex TRBV1-TRBV30 forward primers together with a Cbeta reverse primer. Sample barcodes and Illumina adapters were added in a final 25-cycle PCR with Deep VentR polymerase. Amplicons of 200-500 bp were gel-purified with a QIAquick gel extraction kit before sequencing. The TCRbeta amplicons were sequenced with 250-bp paired-end reads on an Illumina HiSeq 2500. The paper's data handling went like this. Trimmomatic v0.33 was used to quality-trim the reads, and FLASH v1.2.11 was used to merge paired reads so that full CDR3 sequences could be recovered. V, D and J germline segments were assigned to the rearranged TCRbeta sequences by MiGEC v1.2.1b. Clonotype statistics and Shannon-Wiener diversity indices were calculated with VDJtools v1.0.0. Except for diversity analysis, only the 250 most abundant clonotypes of each sample were used in subsequent analyses to reduce sampling bias. The public reads were run again by TCRdb, first through fastp at Q25 and then through MiXCR, and only productive beta chains were kept. Each entry is one CDR3 protein sequence, shown with its most common DNA and genes. What appears here as the V and J calls and clone size reflects TCRdb's work, not the paper's. The sample profile shows over 25,000 distinct CDR3 sequences; 78% of them were found once. About half of the sample is held by the ten biggest clonotypes.

The CDR3 length is 14 residues, termini included. Only the CDR3 DNA stays, 42 bases, in frame from base 1. From a lookup of the germline V gene, CDR1 and CDR2 are MNHEY and SVGEGT. Without any cell sorting, total RNA and DNA were co-extracted from roughly 20-30 mg of bulk tissue using the AllPrep DNA/RNA mini kit. Surgical resection was performed in China between late 2015 and early 2016 on about 5 patients with histopathologically diagnosed primary liver carcinoma. Chronic HBV infection was present in the patients, and the patients were treatment-naive at sampling. Five spatially separated regions were sampled per tumor: superior, inferior, left-lateral and right-lateral poles, plus the tumor centre. According to histology, viable tumor cells made up more than 80% of every tumor sample. Each fresh piece of tumor and adjacent tissue was cut in two, with one half stored in RNAlater at -80 degrees C and the other half sent for histology.

Specimen: liver tumor tissue from sampling region 3. The cell subset or site label of this sample denotes: tumor region T3, left-lateral pole. The origin of this receptor is a man between 40 and 49 years old with primary liver carcinoma and hepatitis B virus infection. This sequence uses TRBV6-2 or TRBV6-3 and TRBJ1-1; the D gene cannot be named for sure. The CDR3 region has the sequence CVSSYPELNTEAFL. The base sequence is TGTGTCAGCAGTTACCCAGAGCTGAACACTGAGGCTTTCCTT.